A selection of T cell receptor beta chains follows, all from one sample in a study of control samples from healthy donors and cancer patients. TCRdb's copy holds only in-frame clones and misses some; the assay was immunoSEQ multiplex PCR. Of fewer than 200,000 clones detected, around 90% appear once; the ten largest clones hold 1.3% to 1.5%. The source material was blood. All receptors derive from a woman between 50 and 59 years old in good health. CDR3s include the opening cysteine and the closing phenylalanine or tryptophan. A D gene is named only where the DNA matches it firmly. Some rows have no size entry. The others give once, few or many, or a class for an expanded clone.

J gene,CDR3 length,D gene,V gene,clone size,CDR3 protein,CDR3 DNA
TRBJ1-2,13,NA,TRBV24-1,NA,CATSASGYRGYTF,TGTGCCACCAGTGCGTCCGGGTATCGTGGCTACACCTTC
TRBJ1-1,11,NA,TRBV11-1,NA,CASSLRRVAFF,TGTGCCAGCAGCTTGCGGCGGGTGGCTTTCTTT
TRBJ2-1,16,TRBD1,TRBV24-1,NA,CATSDTDRGGGNEQFF,TGTGCCACCAGTGACACTGACAGGGGGGGTGGCAATGAGCAGTTCTTC
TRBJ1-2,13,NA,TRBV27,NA,CASSKDFPYGYTF,TGTGCCAGCAGCAAGGACTTCCCCTATGGCTACACCTTC
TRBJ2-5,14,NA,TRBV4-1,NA,CASSHRQRGETQYF,TGCGCCAGCAGCCATAGACAGAGAGGAGAGACCCAGTACTTC
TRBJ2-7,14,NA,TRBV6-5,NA,CASSLRAGSYEQYF,TGTGCCAGCAGTTTACGGGCAGGGAGCTACGAGCAGTACTTC
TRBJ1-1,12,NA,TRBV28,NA,CASGGQGTEAFF,TGTGCCAGCGGGGGGCAGGGCACTGAAGCTTTCTTT
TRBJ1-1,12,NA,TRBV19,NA,CASRVGSTEAFF,TGTGCCAGTAGGGTGGGTAGCACTGAAGCTTTCTTT
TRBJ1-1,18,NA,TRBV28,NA,CASRTTGSFIGWNTEAFF,TGTGCCAGCCGGACCACCGGGTCTTTCATAGGTTGGAACACTGAAGCTTTCTTT
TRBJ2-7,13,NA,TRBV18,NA,CASSPPNPYEQYF,TGTGCCAGCTCACCACCGAATCCCTACGAGCAGTACTTC
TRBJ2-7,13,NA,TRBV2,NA,CASSVKGVYEQYF,TGTGCCAGCAGTGTAAAAGGGGTCTACGAGCAGTACTTC
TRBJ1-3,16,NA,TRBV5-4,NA,CASSLAGRERGNTIYF,TGTGCCAGCAGCTTGGCCGGCAGGGAAAGGGGAAACACCATATATTTT
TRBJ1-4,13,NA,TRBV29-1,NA,CSVEGTRGEKLFF,TGCAGCGTTGAGGGAACCCGAGGGGAAAAACTGTTTTTT
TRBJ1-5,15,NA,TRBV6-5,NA,CASSEGPYSNQPQHF,TGTGCCAGCAGCGAGGGGCCTTATAGCAATCAGCCCCAGCATTTT
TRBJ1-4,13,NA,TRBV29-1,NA,CSAGTQMVEKLFF,TGCAGCGCTGGAACACAGATGGTTGAAAAACTGTTTTTT
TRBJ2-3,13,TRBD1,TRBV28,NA,CAITGTGSYTQYF,TGTGCCATCACCGGGACAGGGTCATATACGCAGTATTTT
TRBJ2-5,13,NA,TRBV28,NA,CASTPGREETQYF,TGTGCCAGCACCCCTGGCAGGGAAGAGACCCAGTACTTC
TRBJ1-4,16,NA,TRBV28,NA,CASSPGDTTTNEKLFF,TGTGCCAGCAGTCCCGGGGACACCACAACTAATGAAAAACTGTTTTTT
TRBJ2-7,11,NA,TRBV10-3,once,CAISEDYEQYF,TGTGCCATCAGTGAAGACTACGAGCAGTACTTC
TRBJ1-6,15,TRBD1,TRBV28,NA,CASSLRRDRGSPLHF,TGTGCCAGCAGTTTGCGCCGGGACAGGGGATCACCCCTCCACTTT
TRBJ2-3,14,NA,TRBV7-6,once,CASSGVGPADTQYF,TGTGCCAGTTCGGGGGTCGGACCGGCCGATACGCAGTATTTT
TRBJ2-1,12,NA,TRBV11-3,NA,CASSLRTDEQFF,TGTGCCAGCAGCTTACGCACCGATGAGCAGTTCTTC
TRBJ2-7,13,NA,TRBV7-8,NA,CASSPHLSYEQYF,TGTGCCAGCAGCCCTCACCTCTCCTACGAGCAGTACTTC
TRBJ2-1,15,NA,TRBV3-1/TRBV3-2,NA,CASRPSLTVYNEQFF,TGTGCCAGCAGACCTTCTCTGACAGTTTACAATGAGCAGTTCTTC
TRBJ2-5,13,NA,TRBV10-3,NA,CAISGQVQETQYF,TGTGCCATCAGTGGACAGGTCCAAGAGACCCAGTACTTC
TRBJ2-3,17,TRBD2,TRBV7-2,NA,CASSLAASGGGRNTQYF,TGTGCCAGCAGCTTAGCGGCGTCGGGGGGGGGCCGGAATACGCAGTATTTT
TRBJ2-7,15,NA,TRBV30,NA,CAWNQGHSSSYEQYF,TGTGCCTGGAACCAGGGACATTCGAGCTCCTACGAGCAGTACTTC
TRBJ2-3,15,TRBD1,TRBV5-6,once,CASSSGRTGGDTQYF,TGTGCCAGCAGCTCTGGCAGGACAGGGGGGGATACGCAGTATTTT
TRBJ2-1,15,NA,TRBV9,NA,CASSSGPSSYNEQFF,TGTGCCAGCAGCTCGGGACCGAGCTCCTACAATGAGCAGTTCTTC
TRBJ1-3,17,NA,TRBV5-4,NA,CASSLGGGGISGNTIYF,TGTGCCAGCAGCTTGGGCGGGGGGGGCATCTCTGGAAACACCATATATTTT